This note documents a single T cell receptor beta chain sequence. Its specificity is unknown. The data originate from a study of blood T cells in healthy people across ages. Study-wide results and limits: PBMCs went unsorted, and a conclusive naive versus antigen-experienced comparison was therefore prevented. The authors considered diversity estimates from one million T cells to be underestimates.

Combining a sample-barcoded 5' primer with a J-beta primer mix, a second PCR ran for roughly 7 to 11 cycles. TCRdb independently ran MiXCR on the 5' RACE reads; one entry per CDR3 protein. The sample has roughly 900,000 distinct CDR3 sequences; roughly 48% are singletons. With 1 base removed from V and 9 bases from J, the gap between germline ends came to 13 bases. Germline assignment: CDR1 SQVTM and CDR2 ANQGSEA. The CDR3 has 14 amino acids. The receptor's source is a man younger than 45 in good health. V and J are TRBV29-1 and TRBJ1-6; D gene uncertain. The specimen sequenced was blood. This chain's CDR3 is CSVEVKVRASPLHF. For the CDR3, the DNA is TGCAGCGTTGAAGTGAAGGTTAGGGCTTCACCCCTCCACTTT. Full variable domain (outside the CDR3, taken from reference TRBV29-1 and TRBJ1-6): SAVISQKPSRDICQRGTSLTIQCQVDSQVTMMFWYRQQPGQSLTLIATANQGSEATYESGFVIDKFPISRPNLTFSTLTVSNMSPEDSSIYLCSVEVKVRASPLHFGNGTRLTVT.